Listed below are T cell receptor beta chains from one sample, sequenced in a study of tumor-infiltrating lymphocytes in primary liver carcinoma. MiXCR, run by TCRdb on the multiplex PCR reads, gives a single entry per CDR3 protein. The data contain 70,000 to 85,000 distinct CDR3 sequences, 71% of them singletons. The sequencing input was liver tumor tissue from sampling region 4. These receptors all stem from a woman aged 55-69 years with primary liver carcinoma and hepatitis B virus infection. Both conserved end residues are part of each CDR3. The order of the fields is V gene, J gene, clone size, D gene, CDR3 DNA, CDR3 protein. The D gene is left open where the match is weak. A row's size may be missing; if present it is once, few, many or a size class.

v_call: TRBV30
j_call: TRBJ2-7
clone_size: many
d_call: -
cdr3_nt: TGTGCCTGGATTAAGGAGCAGTACTTC
cdr3_aa: CAWIKEQYF

v_call: TRBV6-6
j_call: TRBJ2-2
clone_size: -
d_call: -
cdr3_nt: TGTGCCGGCAGTTACGGGGGCAGCAACACCGGGGAGTTGTTTTTT
cdr3_aa: CAGSYGGSNTGELFF

v_call: TRBV10-3
j_call: TRBJ1-6
clone_size: many
d_call: -
cdr3_nt: TGTGCCATCAGTGAGTCCGGCGATTCACCCCTCCACTTT
cdr3_aa: CAISESGDSPLHF

v_call: TRBV6-1
j_call: TRBJ1-5
clone_size: many
d_call: TRBD1
cdr3_nt: TGTGCCAGCAGTGAAGCGGACGGAGACAGGGCTCAGCCCCAGCATTTT
cdr3_aa: CASSEADGDRAQPQHF

v_call: TRBV2
j_call: TRBJ2-6
clone_size: -
d_call: -
cdr3_nt: TGTGCCAGCAGTGGACCAATCTCTGGGGCCAACGTCCTGACTTTC
cdr3_aa: CASSGPISGANVLTF

v_call: TRBV6-2/TRBV6-3
j_call: TRBJ2-7
clone_size: -
d_call: TRBD2
cdr3_nt: TGTGCCAGCGGTTCCACCGGGACTAGCGGGGGAGAGCAGTACTTC
cdr3_aa: CASGSTGTSGGEQYF

v_call: TRBV28
j_call: TRBJ2-3
clone_size: -
d_call: TRBD1
cdr3_nt: TGTGCCAGCAGTTTACTACAGGGGACAGATACGCAGTATTTT
cdr3_aa: CASSLLQGTDTQYF

v_call: TRBV30
j_call: TRBJ1-5
clone_size: -
d_call: -
cdr3_nt: TGTGCCTGGAGTACAGGGTCCTATAGCAATCAGCCCCAGCGTTTT
cdr3_aa: CAWSTGSYSNQPQRF

v_call: TRBV12-3/TRBV12-4
j_call: TRBJ2-7
clone_size: -
d_call: -
cdr3_nt: TGTGCCAGCAGTCCACGGCTCGTGCAGTACTTC
cdr3_aa: CASSPRLVQYF

v_call: TRBV11-2
j_call: TRBJ1-6
clone_size: -
d_call: -
cdr3_nt: TGTGCCTGCAACTTAGAGCCGGGTTCACCCTTCCACTTT
cdr3_aa: CACNLEPGSPFHF

v_call: TRBV28
j_call: TRBJ2-7
clone_size: -
d_call: -
cdr3_nt: TGTGCCAGCAGCTCCACCCTCTACTACGAGCAGTACTTC
cdr3_aa: CASSSTLYYEQYF

v_call: TRBV29-1
j_call: TRBJ2-5
clone_size: -
d_call: -
cdr3_nt: TGCGGCGCGGGGATGGCTCAAGAGGCCCAGTACTTC
cdr3_aa: CGAGMAQEAQYF

v_call: TRBV6-2/TRBV6-3
j_call: TRBJ2-5
clone_size: many
d_call: TRBD2
cdr3_nt: TGTGCCAGCAGTCACCTCTCTATAGCGGGAGCACGAGAGACCCAGTACTTC
cdr3_aa: CASSHLSIAGARETQYF

v_call: TRBV21-1
j_call: TRBJ2-3
clone_size: many
d_call: -
cdr3_nt: TGTGCCAGCAGCGAAGGCCTACTAGCGGGAGGTGGGAGTGGCACAGATACGCAGTATTTT
cdr3_aa: CASSEGLLAGGGSGTDTQYF

v_call: TRBV4-1
j_call: TRBJ1-5
clone_size: -
d_call: TRBD1
cdr3_nt: TGCGCCAGTAACCCTCGGACAGGGGATAGCGATCAGCCCCAGCATTTT
cdr3_aa: CASNPRTGDSDQPQHF

v_call: TRBV11-2
j_call: TRBJ2-7
clone_size: few
d_call: TRBD1
cdr3_nt: TGTGCCAGCAGCTTAGAGGGACAGGAGTCTCCCCACGAGCTGTACTTC
cdr3_aa: CASSLEGQESPHELYF

v_call: TRBV29-1
j_call: TRBJ2-5
clone_size: -
d_call: -
cdr3_nt: TGCAGCGTTGAACTCAGGGGGGATATTGAAGAGACCCAGTATTTC
cdr3_aa: CSVELRGDIEETQYF

v_call: TRBV7-2
j_call: TRBJ2-5
clone_size: few
d_call: -
cdr3_nt: TGTGCCAGCAGCTTCCACGGGATGGACGAGACCCAGTACTTC
cdr3_aa: CASSFHGMDETQYF

v_call: TRBV6-1
j_call: TRBJ1-1
clone_size: -
d_call: -
cdr3_nt: TGTGACAGCAAATTAGGGGGTGATACTGAAGCTCTCTTT
cdr3_aa: CDSKLGGDTEALF

v_call: TRBV11-1
j_call: TRBJ2-3
clone_size: -
d_call: -
cdr3_nt: TGTACCAGCAGCTTAAGGCAACGTGCGGGAGATACGCAGTATTTT
cdr3_aa: CTSSLRQRAGDTQYF

v_call: TRBV11-2
j_call: TRBJ2-1
clone_size: -
d_call: TRBD2
cdr3_nt: TGTGCCAGCAGCTCAGTGGGAGGGCCGCTTGAGCAGATCTTC
cdr3_aa: CASSSVGGPLEQIF

v_call: TRBV14
j_call: TRBJ2-1
clone_size: once
d_call: TRBD1
cdr3_nt: TGCGCCAGCCGACCGGGACAGAACTCCTACGAGCAGTTCTTC
cdr3_aa: CASRPGQNSYEQFF

v_call: TRBV7-9
j_call: TRBJ2-5
clone_size: -
d_call: TRBD1
cdr3_nt: TGTGCCAGCATCAGACAGGGTGGTGGGGGACCATTCCAAGAGACCCAGTACTTC
cdr3_aa: CASIRQGGGGPFQETQYF

v_call: TRBV6-5
j_call: TRBJ2-1
clone_size: few
d_call: -
cdr3_nt: TGTGCCAGCAGTTACTCGGTAGATCTAGCATACAGTGAGCAGTCCTTC
cdr3_aa: CASSYSVDLAYSEQSF

v_call: TRBV24-1
j_call: TRBJ2-7
clone_size: -
d_call: -
cdr3_nt: TGTGCCACCAGTAAATCCGGGACGCCGACCTACGAGCAGTACTTC
cdr3_aa: CATSKSGTPTYEQYF

v_call: TRBV5-1
j_call: TRBJ1-6
clone_size: -
d_call: -
cdr3_nt: TGCGCCGGCTGTGGAGGAGGTTCGCATTCACACCTCCACTTT
cdr3_aa: CAGCGGGSHSHLHF

v_call: TRBV4-1
j_call: TRBJ2-7
clone_size: -
d_call: -
cdr3_nt: TGCGCCAGCAGCCAGCCTAACCGGAGAAATTACGGGCAGTACTTC
cdr3_aa: CASSQPNRRNYGQYF

v_call: TRBV12-3/TRBV12-4
j_call: TRBJ2-5
clone_size: many
d_call: TRBD2
cdr3_nt: TGTGCCAGCAACACACTAGCGGGAAGGGGGGAGACCCAGTACTTC
cdr3_aa: CASNTLAGRGETQYF

v_call: TRBV28
j_call: TRBJ2-5
clone_size: -
d_call: -
cdr3_nt: TGTGCCAGCAGCCTGAATAGGGAGACACAGTACTTC
cdr3_aa: CASSLNRETQYF

v_call: TRBV29-1
j_call: TRBJ2-7
clone_size: many
d_call: TRBD2
cdr3_nt: TGCAGCGCTATAAGTCGCGGGAGGGCCGAGGGGGAGCAGTACTTC
cdr3_aa: CSAISRGRAEGEQYF

v_call: TRBV11-2
j_call: TRBJ2-3
clone_size: -
d_call: -
cdr3_nt: TGTGCCTGCAGCTTAGGGGGACTAACGTACACGCCAAATACGCAGTATTTT
cdr3_aa: CACSLGGLTYTPNTQYF

v_call: TRBV21-1
j_call: TRBJ1-2
clone_size: -
d_call: -
cdr3_nt: TGTGCCAGCAGCAAAGGTTATGACAGGGGTTGCGGTGGCTACACCTTC
cdr3_aa: CASSKGYDRGCGGYTF

v_call: TRBV28
j_call: TRBJ2-5
clone_size: -
d_call: -
cdr3_nt: TGTGCCAGCAATTCAGTGTTTATCGAGGGGGTAGAGACCCAGTACTTC
cdr3_aa: CASNSVFIEGVETQYF

v_call: TRBV14
j_call: TRBJ2-1
clone_size: -
d_call: -
cdr3_nt: TGTGCCGGCAGCCCTGTTTGGTGGGCGGGTGCAAATGAGCAGTTCTTC
cdr3_aa: CAGSPVWWAGANEQFF

v_call: TRBV11-1
j_call: TRBJ2-1
clone_size: -
d_call: -
cdr3_nt: TGTGCCAGCAGCCGACTCGGACCAGTGGAGGAGTTCTTC
cdr3_aa: CASSRLGPVEEFF

v_call: TRBV18
j_call: TRBJ2-2
clone_size: -
d_call: -
cdr3_nt: TGTGCCAGCAGGAATCGTTCCGAGGAGCTGTTTTTT
cdr3_aa: CASRNRSEELFF

v_call: TRBV11-2
j_call: TRBJ2-6
clone_size: medium-sized
d_call: -
cdr3_nt: TGTGCCAGCAGCTTCCCTGGGGCCAACGTCCTGACTTTC
cdr3_aa: CASSFPGANVLTF

v_call: TRBV6-5
j_call: TRBJ1-6
clone_size: -
d_call: -
cdr3_nt: TGCGCCAGCAGTTACCTAGCGAGCTCCCATAATTCACCCCTCCACTTT
cdr3_aa: CASSYLASSHNSPLHF

v_call: TRBV28
j_call: TRBJ1-6
clone_size: many
d_call: -
cdr3_nt: TGTGCCAGCAGCAACAGGAGAAATTCACCCCTCCACTTT
cdr3_aa: CASSNRRNSPLHF

v_call: TRBV13
j_call: TRBJ2-7
clone_size: many
d_call: TRBD1
cdr3_nt: TGTGCCAGCAGCAAATCTCCGGGACAGGGGGCGAATCAGCAGTACTTC
cdr3_aa: CASSKSPGQGANQQYF

v_call: TRBV11-2
j_call: TRBJ1-6
clone_size: -
d_call: -
cdr3_nt: TGTGCCAGCTGCTTAGGCAGGGAAACAGGGTGCAATTTACCCCTTCACTTT
cdr3_aa: CASCLGRETGCNLPLHF

v_call: TRBV10-3
j_call: TRBJ2-1
clone_size: -
d_call: -
cdr3_nt: TGTGCCATCGGTGAGCGTTCTAGCGACTACAATGAGCAGTTCTTC
cdr3_aa: CAIGERSSDYNEQFF

v_call: TRBV11-2
j_call: TRBJ2-2
clone_size: -
d_call: -
cdr3_nt: TGTGCCAGCGGCCCTCCGCTAGGACCAACCGGGGAGCTGTTTTTT
cdr3_aa: CASGPPLGPTGELFF

v_call: TRBV10-3
j_call: TRBJ2-7
clone_size: -
d_call: -
cdr3_nt: TGTGCCATCAGTGAGTCGCCTACTTTTTCTAGGACCTACGAGCAGTACTTC
cdr3_aa: CAISESPTFSRTYEQYF

v_call: TRBV4-2
j_call: TRBJ2-1
clone_size: -
d_call: -
cdr3_nt: TGTGCCAGCAGCAGGGGGACCGGGGCCAAGCAGTTCTTC
cdr3_aa: CASSRGTGAKQFF

v_call: TRBV28
j_call: TRBJ2-5
clone_size: many
d_call: TRBD2
cdr3_nt: TGTGCCAGCAGCTCCCCGACTAGCCTGGAGACCCAGTACTTC
cdr3_aa: CASSSPTSLETQYF

v_call: TRBV4-1
j_call: TRBJ2-6
clone_size: -
d_call: -
cdr3_nt: TGCGCCAGCAGCCAACCCCCCCCTGGGGCCAACGTCCTGACTTTC
cdr3_aa: CASSQPPPGANVLTF

v_call: TRBV12-3/TRBV12-4
j_call: TRBJ2-1
clone_size: few
d_call: -
cdr3_nt: TGTGCCAGTAGTTTAGTACAGGGTGGGGACAATAAGCAGTTCTTC
cdr3_aa: CASSLVQGGDNKQFF

v_call: TRBV29-1
j_call: TRBJ2-5
clone_size: -
d_call: -
cdr3_nt: TGTAGCGTTGAGGGTGGGGCCCAAGAGACCCATTACTTC
cdr3_aa: CSVEGGAQETHYF

v_call: TRBV7-2
j_call: TRBJ1-5
clone_size: -
d_call: TRBD1
cdr3_nt: TGTGCCAGCAGCTATTCGACAGGGTCGGGCCAGCCTCAGCATTTT
cdr3_aa: CASSYSTGSGQPQHF

v_call: TRBV30
j_call: TRBJ2-1
clone_size: many
d_call: TRBD1
cdr3_nt: TGTGCCTGTGCCGGGACAGCCTACAATGAGCAGTTCTTC
cdr3_aa: CACAGTAYNEQFF

v_call: TRBV30
j_call: TRBJ1-5
clone_size: many
d_call: -
cdr3_nt: TGTGCCTGGAGTACGGACACCAATCAGCCCCAGCATTTT
cdr3_aa: CAWSTDTNQPQHF

v_call: TRBV28
j_call: TRBJ1-4
clone_size: many
d_call: TRBD1
cdr3_nt: TGTGCCAGCAGTTTAACCGTACAGGGGGACGAAAAACTGTTTTTT
cdr3_aa: CASSLTVQGDEKLFF

v_call: TRBV4-2
j_call: TRBJ2-1
clone_size: -
d_call: -
cdr3_nt: TGTGCCAGCAGTCCCGGAGGTGGCGGAGGCTACAAAGAGCAGTTCTTC
cdr3_aa: CASSPGGGGGYKEQFF

v_call: TRBV4-1
j_call: TRBJ2-3
clone_size: -
d_call: -
cdr3_nt: TGCGCCAGCAGCCCCATCGCGGGGAGCCTCCCCCGGCGGACAGATACGCAGTATTTT
cdr3_aa: CASSPIAGSLPRRTDTQYF